This T cell receptor beta chain was found in a study of human T cells and chemical hapten exposure. The wider study: Diphenylcyclopropenone was applied weekly to patients' scalps across the roughly 23-week study.

This clonotype was seen at least ten times. This CDR3 region has 13 residues. Germline V lookup: CDR1 SQVTM, CDR2 ANQGSEA. Trimming took off 5 bases at V and 0 bases at J, with 8 bases between the two ends. Regarding time point: patch test 1, 2 weeks after DPC sensitization. Treatment defined: therapeutic diphenylcyclopropenone sensitization with weekly scalp DPC. Using its own MiXCR run on the RACE reads, TCRdb lists one record per CDR3 protein. The sample shows some 120,000 distinct CDR3 sequences, 12% of them seen only once. The rearrangement uses TRBV29-1 and TRBJ2-1; D gene ambiguous. Source: whole blood, taken in connection with sensitization to the hapten diphenylcyclopropenone (DPC). The TCR originated in a woman in her 50s with alopecia areata. Some clones in this sample may be carry-over from other donors' samples. DNA for the CDR3: TGCAGCGTTCAGCGTACCTCCTACAATGAGCAGTTCTTC. Protein sequence: CSVQRTSYNEQFF.